Listed below are T cell receptor beta chains from one sample, sequenced in a study of identical twins. TCRdb analysed the 5' RACE reads with MiXCR anew, one entry per CDR3 protein. The sample holds under 300,000 distinct CDR3 sequences, roughly 13% seen once. The data were also submitted as part of a second study, on yellow fever vaccine responses in identical twins.

The sample consisted of memory (CD45RO+) T cells sorted from blood. The receptor source for this set is a woman aged 18-29 years in good health. CDR3s include the opening cysteine and the closing phenylalanine or tryptophan. The D gene is left open where the match is weak. Clone size is stated in some rows and not others, as once, few, many or a class when expanded.

D: TRBD1; length: 15; J: TRBJ2-1; size: -; V: TRBV24-1; CDR3: CATSDLGAGGNEQFF; DNA: TGTGCCACCAGTGATTTAGGGGCAGGGGGTAATGAGCAGTTCTTC
D: -; length: 16; J: TRBJ2-5; size: -; V: TRBV15; CDR3: CATSRGARTNQETQYF; DNA: TGTGCCACCAGCAGGGGGGCCCGGACTAACCAAGAGACCCAGTACTTC
D: TRBD2; length: 19; J: TRBJ2-7; size: -; V: TRBV10-3; CDR3: CAISGVMAGGSRFSYEQYF; DNA: TGTGCCATCAGTGGAGTCATGGCGGGCGGGAGCCGTTTCTCCTACGAGCAGTACTTC
D: TRBD1; length: 16; J: TRBJ1-1; size: few; V: TRBV24-1; CDR3: CATSDLGQGENTEAFF; DNA: TGTGCCACCAGTGATCTCGGACAGGGGGAGAACACTGAAGCTTTCTTT
D: -; length: 13; J: TRBJ2-5; size: many; V: TRBV6-6; CDR3: CASRRAVQETQYF; DNA: TGTGCCAGCAGACGGGCGGTCCAAGAGACCCAGTACTTC
D: -; length: 15; J: TRBJ2-5; size: -; V: TRBV7-7; CDR3: CASSLDGGGKETQYF; DNA: TGTGCTAGCAGCTTAGACGGCGGAGGGAAGGAGACCCAGTACTTC
D: -; length: 14; J: TRBJ2-7; size: few; V: TRBV6-5; CDR3: CASSYASPKYEQYF; DNA: TGTGCCAGCAGTTACGCCTCACCAAAATACGAGCAGTACTTC
D: -; length: 11; J: TRBJ2-1; size: -; V: TRBV6-2/TRBV6-3; CDR3: CASTSRNEQFF; DNA: TGTGCCAGCACCAGTCGAAATGAGCAGTTCTTC
D: TRBD2; length: 15; J: TRBJ2-7; size: -; V: TRBV4-2; CDR3: CASSQASSGIYEQYF; DNA: TGTGCCAGCAGCCAAGCGTCTAGCGGAATCTACGAGCAGTACTTC
D: TRBD2; length: 15; J: TRBJ2-7; size: few; V: TRBV20-1; CDR3: CSASEGLARTYEQYF; DNA: TGCAGTGCTAGTGAAGGACTAGCGAGAACCTACGAGCAGTACTTC
D: -; length: 12; J: TRBJ1-1; size: few; V: TRBV20-1; CDR3: CSAVTGYTEAFF; DNA: TGCAGTGCTGTTACAGGGTACACTGAAGCTTTCTTT
D: -; length: 15; J: TRBJ1-6; size: few; V: TRBV5-1; CDR3: CASSLETADNSPLHF; DNA: TGCGCCAGCAGCTTGGAGACAGCCGATAATTCACCCCTCCACTTT
D: TRBD1; length: 15; J: TRBJ2-7; size: many; V: TRBV15; CDR3: CATSRGDRGVYEQYF; DNA: TGTGCCACCAGCAGAGGGGACAGGGGTGTTTACGAGCAGTACTTC
D: -; length: 14; J: TRBJ2-1; size: many; V: TRBV5-1; CDR3: CASSLVGSYNEQFF; DNA: TGCGCCAGCAGCTTGGTGGGCTCCTACAATGAGCAGTTCTTC
D: -; length: 15; J: TRBJ1-1; size: few; V: TRBV27; CDR3: CASSLRGAVMGSAFF; DNA: TGTGCCAGCAGTTTGAGGGGCGCAGTTATGGGTTCAGCTTTCTTT
D: TRBD2; length: 21; J: TRBJ2-7; size: -; V: TRBV5-6; CDR3: CASSLASVFSGGTSGSYEQYF; DNA: TGTGCCAGCAGCTTGGCCTCGGTTTTCAGTGGGGGGACTAGCGGGAGCTACGAGCAGTACTTC
D: -; length: 16; J: TRBJ2-3; size: few; V: TRBV20-1; CDR3: CSAMRLSDRYTDTQYF; DNA: TGCAGTGCCATGAGACTAAGTGACAGGTACACAGATACGCAGTATTTT
D: TRBD2; length: 16; J: TRBJ2-1; size: -; V: TRBV25-1; CDR3: CASSEGGREGRNEQFF; DNA: TGTGCCAGCAGTGAAGGAGGGCGGGAGGGCCGCAATGAGCAGTTCTTC
D: -; length: 15; J: TRBJ2-7; size: few; V: TRBV2; CDR3: CASSLLVGPGDEQYF; DNA: TGTGCCAGCAGTCTTCTTGTCGGTCCCGGGGACGAGCAGTACTTC
D: TRBD1; length: 15; J: TRBJ2-3; size: -; V: TRBV9; CDR3: CASSYRQGYTDTQYF; DNA: TGTGCCAGCAGCTACAGACAGGGGTACACAGATACGCAGTATTTT
D: -; length: 13; J: TRBJ2-7; size: few; V: TRBV6-2/TRBV6-3; CDR3: CASRAAALSEQYF; DNA: TGTGCCAGCAGGGCCGCGGCCCTTTCCGAGCAGTACTTC
D: -; length: 17; J: TRBJ2-6; size: -; V: TRBV9; CDR3: CASSVFPVQSGANVLTF; DNA: TGTGCCAGCAGCGTATTCCCGGTTCAGTCTGGGGCCAACGTCCTGACTTTC
D: TRBD2; length: 19; J: TRBJ2-1; size: -; V: TRBV27; CDR3: CASSTGATSGRASGDEQFF; DNA: TGTGCCAGCAGCACCGGCGCGACTAGCGGGAGGGCCAGTGGCGATGAGCAGTTCTTC
D: TRBD2; length: 14; J: TRBJ2-7; size: few; V: TRBV6-1; CDR3: CASRTAGDSRRQYF; DNA: TGTGCCAGCAGGACAGCGGGGGACTCCCGCCGGCAGTACTTC
D: -; length: 14; J: TRBJ2-6; size: few; V: TRBV27; CDR3: CASSASSGANVLTF; DNA: TGTGCCAGCAGCGCTAGCTCTGGGGCCAACGTCCTGACTTTC
D: TRBD2; length: 18; J: TRBJ2-6; size: -; V: TRBV28; CDR3: CASRLAGGLVAGANVLTF; DNA: TGTGCCAGCCGATTAGCGGGAGGGCTCGTTGCTGGGGCCAACGTCCTGACTTTC
D: -; length: 17; J: TRBJ2-3; size: few; V: TRBV25-1; CDR3: CASSESGGRLYKDTQYF; DNA: TGTGCCAGCAGTGAATCCGGTGGACGTCTCTACAAGGATACGCAGTATTTT
D: -; length: 11; J: TRBJ2-5; size: many; V: TRBV24-1; CDR3: CATSDAETQYF; DNA: TGTGCCACCAGTGATGCGGAGACCCAGTACTTC
D: TRBD1; length: 13; J: TRBJ1-1; size: -; V: TRBV6-2/TRBV6-3; CDR3: CASSSRTGVEAFF; DNA: TGTGCCAGCAGTTCCAGGACAGGCGTTGAAGCTTTCTTT
D: TRBD2; length: 18; J: TRBJ2-1; size: many; V: TRBV2; CDR3: CASSEASGASGMKNEQFF; DNA: TGTGCCAGCAGTGAAGCGTCCGGGGCTAGCGGGATGAAAAATGAGCAGTTCTTC
D: -; length: 16; J: TRBJ2-3; size: -; V: TRBV24-1; CDR3: CATSDVGRGVTDTQYF; DNA: TGTGCCACCAGTGATGTGGGCAGGGGCGTCACAGATACGCAGTATTTT
D: -; length: 15; J: TRBJ2-1; size: many; V: TRBV12-3/TRBV12-4; CDR3: CASSLDTYSYNEQFF; DNA: TGTGCCAGCAGTTTGGACACCTACTCCTACAATGAGCAGTTCTTC
D: -; length: 16; J: TRBJ2-1; size: many; V: TRBV3-1; CDR3: CASSPTGRAPDNEQFF; DNA: TGTGCCAGCAGCCCAACGGGACGCGCGCCGGACAATGAGCAGTTCTTC
D: TRBD2; length: 15; J: TRBJ2-7; size: few; V: TRBV9; CDR3: CASSVGGSGRYEQYF; DNA: TGTGCCAGCAGCGTAGGAGGTAGCGGGAGATACGAGCAGTACTTC
D: TRBD1; length: 16; J: TRBJ2-1; size: -; V: TRBV5-1; CDR3: CASSRTGTGANNEQFF; DNA: TGCGCCAGCAGCCGGACCGGGACAGGTGCCAACAATGAGCAGTTCTTC
D: TRBD1; length: 15; J: TRBJ2-4; size: few; V: TRBV28; CDR3: CASSEPGTGSNIQYF; DNA: TGTGCCAGCAGTGAGCCCGGGACAGGGTCGAACATTCAGTACTTC
D: TRBD1; length: 16; J: TRBJ2-3; size: -; V: TRBV7-2; CDR3: CASSRQTGFGTDTQYF; DNA: TGTGCCAGCAGCCGACAGACAGGGTTCGGCACAGATACGCAGTATTTT
D: TRBD1; length: 16; J: TRBJ2-7; size: few; V: TRBV20-1; CDR3: CSASPTGQASSYEQYF; DNA: TGCAGTGCTAGTCCAACCGGACAGGCTAGCTCCTACGAGCAGTACTTC
D: -; length: 15; J: TRBJ1-1; size: -; V: TRBV6-1; CDR3: CASRDVGEAAAEAFF; DNA: TGTGCCAGCAGGGACGTCGGGGAAGCGGCGGCTGAAGCTTTCTTT
D: -; length: 12; J: TRBJ2-5; size: few; V: TRBV7-7; CDR3: CASSLKGETQYF; DNA: TGTGCTAGCAGCTTAAAGGGAGAGACCCAGTACTTC
D: TRBD1; length: 16; J: TRBJ2-2; size: few; V: TRBV20-1; CDR3: CSARDYRQGANGELFF; DNA: TGCAGTGCTAGAGATTACAGACAGGGGGCTAACGGGGAGCTGTTTTTT
D: -; length: 17; J: TRBJ1-6; size: few; V: TRBV6-5; CDR3: CASSSVRQGRNNSPLHF; DNA: TGTGCCAGCAGTTCCGTTAGGCAGGGGCGAAATAATTCACCCCTCCACTTT